This TCR beta chain was found in a study of cytomegalovirus exposure and HLA in healthy donors. Researchers ran the PCR with 60 Vbeta and 13 Jbeta primers. Sequencing used immunoSEQ multiplex PCR; TCRdb keeps in-frame clones, though not all of them. The sample has about 110,000 clones; 82% are singletons. Germline V gene sequence: CDR1 PRHDT, CDR2 FYEKMQ (reference sequence). CDR3 size: 19 residues. V shed 5 bases, J shed 2 bases, and the junction held 12 bases outside the gene matches. The receptor was isolated from a man aged 25 to 40 in good health and CMV-seropositive. J is TRBJ2-7 and V is TRBV13; 16 bases align to TRBD2. The sequencing input was PBMCs. For the CDR3, the DNA is TGTGCCAGCAGCCGCTCCGGGACTAGCGGGGGGGGATGGACCTACGAGCAGTACTTC. This codes for CASSRSGTSGGGWTYEQYF. Together with reference TRBV13 and TRBJ2-7, the CDR3 gives the full variable domain: AAGVIQSPRHLIKEKRETATLKCYPIPRHDTVYWYQQGPGQDPQFLISFYEKMQSDKGSIPDRFSAQQFSDYHSELNMSSLELGDSALYFCASSRSGTSGGGWTYEQYFGPGTRLTVT.